This TCR beta chain is drawn from a study of blood T cell repertoires in COVID-19 (dated by TCRdb to between 2020 and 2021). About the study as a whole: Collaborator samples came from the United States, Italy and Spain and covered acute and convalescent phases of COVID-19. The material from the prospective study consisted of cDNA or gDNA derived from T cells, B-cell-depleted T cells, or PBMCs. Subjects who had been exposed to COVID-19, were actively infected with it, or had recovered from it provided the deeply sampled blood TCRbeta repertoires that made up the dataset. The repertoires were released in a freely available public database intended as a resource for research on the immune response to SARS-CoV-2. Samples were obtained from the ongoing ImmuneRACE study (first 160 participants) and from about 1,300 subjects provided by 6 global collaborators. Sample metadata almost always included a de-identified subject ID, COVID-19 status, age in years and sex. Where HLA class I and class II types were available, the types were taken from metadata supplied by the sample provider, not from assay-based typing.

The immunoSEQ Assay, a bias-controlled multiplex PCR, was used to amplify TCRbeta CDR3 regions from genomic DNA. The study's processing was this. The number of nucleated cells in each sample was estimated from the amplification of reference gene primers within the assay. To quantify the absolute abundance of each unique TCRbeta CDR3 rearrangement, sequence reads were collapsed and filtered. For each sample, productive Simpson clonality was calculated as the square root of Simpson's diversity index over productive rearrangements. In TCRdb, the immuneACCESS table is reduced to in-frame sequences with V and J assigned. These tables do not hold every clone; where another copy was compared, an unresolved V gene accounts for under half, and the others remain unexplained. The DNA was the basis for D and trimming; V, J and clone size are from that table. The sample contains about 140,000 clones, around nine tenths of them found a single time. The top ten hold about 11% of the sample.

The research as a whole found: How much clinical and demographic metadata was included differed by source and by participant, and the metadata was provided uncurated.

With regard to this clone: Which antigen it targets is not known. Base-call qualities are not available, and no considerably larger clone is one nucleotide away.

The CDR3 contains 15 residues, cysteine and phenylalanine counted. The entry retains the CDR3 DNA only, 45 bases that are in frame from base 1. CDR1 and CDR2, per the germline V gene (reference sequence), are PRHDT and FYEKMQ. Trimming removed 5 bases from V and 2 bases from J, leaving 15 bases between the germline ends. Whole blood was collected in K2EDTA tubes by collaborating institutions according to the institutions' own protocols. For TCRbeta analysis, collaborators shipped samples in one of three forms: frozen whole blood, isolated PBMCs, or DNA extracted from either of those sample types. Sequencing input: peripheral blood. The rearranged chain carries TRBV13 and TRBJ1-2, with a weak D call of TRBD1 (6 bases match). The TCR originated in a man over 45 with active or convalescent COVID-19. The nucleotide sequence reads as follows: TGTGCCAGCAGCCCCCAGACAGGAGCGAACTATGGCTACACCTTC. This sequence encodes CASSPQTGANYGYTF.